The entry that follows covers one T cell receptor beta chain sequence. Its antigen remains unknown. The sample belongs to a study of shared clonotypes between healthy human individuals. This CDR3 is built from 16 residues. The ends lost 4 bases at V and 9 bases at J; junction bases unmatched: 11. Germline loops: CDR1 SEHNR, CDR2 FQNEAQ (reference sequence). Replicate PCRs run on sorted subsets employed 200 ng DNA, about 27,000 T cell genomes. Method: immunoSEQ multiplex PCR; TCRdb's copy keeps in-frame clones and lacks some. This table has roughly 300,000 clones, roughly 84% appearing once. Study findings and constraints: Across subsets, estimated richness was generally greater for naive than for memory populations.

There were no recent acute infections or vaccinations among the donors, who were healthy HIV-negative adults. The study drew all its donors from Caucasian adults living in Nashville, Tennessee. Sequenced material: memory CD8+ T cells sorted from blood. Specified subset: CD45RO+ cells pooled with CCR7-negative TemRA cells. The V call is TRBV7-9, the J call TRBJ2-1; 11 bases fit TRBD2. The source of this sequence is a man aged 18 to 30 in good health. The CDR3, as DNA: TGTGCCAGCAGCTACCGGACTAGCGGGTACATTCGTGAGCAGTTCTTC. Protein sequence: CASSYRTSGYIREQFF.